Described below is a single T cell receptor beta chain sequence and its context. This clonotype was detected ten times or more. Its antigen specificity is not known. No qualities accompany the bases; no much larger clone lies one base away. Measured from the cysteine to the phenylalanine, the CDR3 is 14 residues long. The retained sequence is limited to the CDR3, 42 bases, with the frame set at the first base. From a lookup of the germline V gene, CDR1 and CDR2 are SGHDT and YYEEEE. A distance of 9 bases separates the germline ends of V and J, which lose 3 bases and 2 bases respectively. The entry originates in a study of blood T cells in healthy people across ages (dated by TCRdb to the mid-2010s). A note on the overall study: In model experiments, roughly one uniquely barcoded TCR beta cDNA molecule per two T cells was captured by template switching. The donors were divided into four age groups: young (average around 16 years), middle-aged (under 40), aged (roughly 60) and long-lived (about 80). Using deep sequencing normalized with unique cDNA molecular identifiers, the study measured how TCR beta repertoire diversity changes with age. For two donors (one aged 18 to 30 and one aged 80 or older), the study analyzed two additional independent replicas of 1 million unique cDNA reads from the same blood draw.

The roughly 39 donors, aged about 6 to 100 years, were systemically healthy Caucasian individuals from Russia. Approximately 10 milliliters of peripheral blood were collected from each donor into EDTA-treated Vacutainer tubes. Ficoll-Paque density-gradient centrifugation was used to isolate PBMCs, with at least 7 million per sample. Total RNA was extracted from PBMCs with Trizol reagent, with at least 6 micrograms obtained per sample. Naive CD45RAhigh/CD27high T cell percentages were measured by flow cytometry on a PBMC aliquot from every donor. The investigation overall reported the following: Since profiling was done on bulk unsorted PBMCs, naive and antigen-experienced compartments could not be conclusively compared. The percentage of naive T cells measured by flow cytometry correlated strongly with observed TCR beta diversity. As age increased, observed TCR beta diversity per million T cells dropped in a roughly linear way, and a significant reduction was already evident by age about 40. The CMV infection status of donors was not known, potentially confounding age-related changes in expanded clonotypes. Compared with the aged group, the long-lived group had more naive CD4+ T cells, fewer expanded clones and increased TCR diversity, a pattern suggesting age selection. Total diversity estimates from one million sequenced T cells were considered lower bounds and underestimates.

The library was produced with 5' RACE. TCRdb names Illumina HiSeq 2500 as the instrument used. A second PCR of about 7 to 12 cycles was performed with a sample-barcoded 5' primer and a J-beta primer mix. A unique molecular identifier was introduced onto each TCR beta cDNA molecule by a template-switch 5' adaptor carrying 12 random nucleotides. At least 2.5 million CDR3-containing paired-end reads were obtained from each sample. First-strand cDNA was synthesized from all RNA with the Mint cDNA synthesis kit, primed by a TRBC-specific oligonucleotide. All cDNA was treated with uracil-DNA glycosylase and then went through a first 18-cycle PCR with the universal primers M1SS and BC2_uni_R. The authors' pipeline ran thus. Normalization of each sample was performed by random selection of 1 million high-quality reads, each carrying a distinct molecular identifier. Reads sharing molecular identifiers were discarded rather than binned into consensus sequences. CDR3 identification, clonotype clustering and error correction used MiTCR with a Q25 quality threshold and the strictest error-elimination algorithm. A nonparametric unseen species model with Euler transformation was used to estimate a lower bound on total TCR beta diversity. TCRdb reanalyzed the raw reads on its own, using fastp at Q25 for trimming and MiXCR for clone calling, and kept in-frame beta chains. Every distinct CDR3 protein forms one entry, paired with its most common genes and DNA. TCRdb, not the authors, supplied the V and J calls. The sample has some 890,000 distinct CDR3 sequences on record, about 29% of them singletons. Roughly 10% of the sample belongs to the ten largest clones.

This sample was also put to use in a study of T cells of mothers and their children. Drawing on the second study: Nine systemically healthy Caucasian individuals served as donors, namely three mothers together with their six children. cDNA synthesis consumed the entire amount of extracted RNA, loaded at approximately 1.6 ug RNA in each 15 ul reaction. In the second PCR, sample barcodes and 2-4 random nucleotides were introduced via the M1S primer. Over 8.5 million TCR beta CDR3 reads were obtained for each mother, and 2.5 million to 3 million reads were obtained for each child. In both related and unrelated pairs, thymic selection shapes the output of TCR recombination in a similar way, with inherited differences having only a minor effect. Related mother-child pairs always showed normalized repertoire overlap that was slightly higher than in unrelated mother-child pairs, though the difference was never significant. With a sensitivity of about 100 clones per million clonotypes, no persistent microchimeric T cell clones were detected. In the study, deep NGS was used to compare the TCR beta repertoires of mothers and children, and features distinguishing related mother-child pairs from unrelated individuals were sought. Mothers averaged about 37 +/- 4 years of age and children averaged roughly 11 +/- 4 years. After adapter ligation was performed with NEBNext reagents, the libraries were sequenced on an Illumina HiSeq 2000 with 100+100 nt paired-end reads. To prevent cross-contamination, the mother and child libraries were prepared one month apart and sequenced in separate runs. Between about 500,000 and 2,100,000 distinct TCR beta clonotypes were identified per donor. Naive TCR beta clonotypes were estimated from low-frequency clonotypes matched to each donor's FACS-determined naive share, without sorting.

The specimen was blood. Recombination linked TRBV5-6 to TRBJ2-1; the D gene identity is not certain. The TCR was taken from a woman aged 35 to 49 in good health. The CDR3 protein is CASSWAGAYNEQFF. The DNA sequence reads TGTGCCAGCAGCTGGGCAGGCGCCTACAATGAGCAGTTCTTC.